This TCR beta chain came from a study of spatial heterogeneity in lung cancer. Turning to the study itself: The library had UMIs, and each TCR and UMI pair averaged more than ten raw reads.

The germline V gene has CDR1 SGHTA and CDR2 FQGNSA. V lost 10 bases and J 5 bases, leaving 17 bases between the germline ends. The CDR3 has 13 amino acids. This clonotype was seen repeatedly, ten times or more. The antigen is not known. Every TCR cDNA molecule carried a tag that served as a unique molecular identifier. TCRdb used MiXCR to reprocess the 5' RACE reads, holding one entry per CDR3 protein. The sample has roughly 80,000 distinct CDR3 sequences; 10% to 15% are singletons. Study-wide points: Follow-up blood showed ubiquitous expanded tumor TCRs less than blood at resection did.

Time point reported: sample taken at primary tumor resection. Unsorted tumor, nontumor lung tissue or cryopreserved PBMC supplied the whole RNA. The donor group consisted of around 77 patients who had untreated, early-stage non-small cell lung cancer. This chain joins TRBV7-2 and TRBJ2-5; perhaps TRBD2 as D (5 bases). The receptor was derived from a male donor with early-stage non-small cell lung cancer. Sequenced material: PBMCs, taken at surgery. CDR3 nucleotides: TGTGCCATTAGAAGAAGAGGGAGCGAGACCCAGTACTTC. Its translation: CAIRRRGSETQYF. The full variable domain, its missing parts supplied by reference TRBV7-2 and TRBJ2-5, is GAGVSQSPSNKVTEKGKDVELRCDPISGHTALYWYRQSLGQGLEFLIYFQGNSAPDKSGLPSDRFSAERTGGSVSTLTIQRTQQEDSAVYLCAIRRRGSETQYFGPGTRLLVL.